Sequencing of this T cell receptor beta chain was carried out in a study of blood T cell repertoires in COVID-19 (dated by TCRdb to 2020 to 2022). The study in broad terms: Samples from collaborators originated in the United States, Italy and Spain and spanned both the acute and convalescent phases of COVID-19. The samples were drawn from the first 160 participants of the ongoing ImmuneRACE study and from more than 1,000 subjects provided by 6 global collaborators. The prospective study material was composed of cDNA or gDNA derived from T cells, B-cell-depleted T cells, or PBMCs. The sample metadata nearly always contained a de-identified subject ID, COVID-19 status, age in years and sex. The repertoires were made available in a free public database intended to serve as a resource for research on the immune response to SARS-CoV-2. The dataset comprised deeply sampled blood TCRbeta repertoires from subjects exposed to, actively infected with, or recovered from COVID-19. Where available, HLA class I and class II types were obtained from metadata supplied by the sample provider rather than from assay-based typing.

Whole blood was collected in K2EDTA tubes by collaborating institutions according to the institutions' own protocols. Collaborator samples were shipped for TCRbeta analysis as frozen whole blood, isolated PBMCs, or DNA extracted from either sample type. Ends trimmed: V by 3 bases, J by 4 bases; bases unmatched to a gene: 6. From the cysteine up to the phenylalanine, the CDR3 has a length of 15 residues. Just the 45-base CDR3 DNA is kept, in frame starting at base 1. Via the germline V gene, CDR1 is SNHLY and CDR2 FYNNEI. A remark on this clone: The clone's antigen remains unknown. Nothing much larger sits one base from this clone, and base qualities are not available.

The research as a whole found: The quantity of clinical and demographic metadata differed by source and by participant and was supplied without curation.

TCRbeta CDR3 regions were amplified from genomic DNA using the immunoSEQ Assay, a bias-controlled multiplex PCR. The published analysis was carried out like this. Nucleated cell counts per sample were estimated from amplification of reference gene primers within the assay. To quantify the absolute abundance of each unique TCRbeta CDR3 rearrangement, sequence reads were collapsed and filtered. For each sample, productive Simpson clonality was calculated as the square root of Simpson's diversity index across productive rearrangements. The clones in this table, taken by TCRdb from immuneACCESS, are in-frame only. Not every clone is retained; where verified, under half of the shortfall comes from an unresolved V gene, and the cause of the rest is unknown. That table gives V, J and clone size, and the DNA gave D and trimming. In this sample the table shows 150,000 to 190,000 clones, 76% of which occur a single time. 3.7% of the sample is held by the ten biggest clonotypes.

This sequence originates from a woman aged 80 or over with acute or convalescent COVID-19. What was sequenced was peripheral blood. The sequence is built from TRBV2 and TRBJ1-5; 7 middle bases align to TRBD1. The CDR3 has the sequence CASSDRGTRNQPQHF. In nucleotides, the sequence is TGTGCCAGCAGTGACAGGGGGACCAGGAATCAGCCCCAGCATTTT.